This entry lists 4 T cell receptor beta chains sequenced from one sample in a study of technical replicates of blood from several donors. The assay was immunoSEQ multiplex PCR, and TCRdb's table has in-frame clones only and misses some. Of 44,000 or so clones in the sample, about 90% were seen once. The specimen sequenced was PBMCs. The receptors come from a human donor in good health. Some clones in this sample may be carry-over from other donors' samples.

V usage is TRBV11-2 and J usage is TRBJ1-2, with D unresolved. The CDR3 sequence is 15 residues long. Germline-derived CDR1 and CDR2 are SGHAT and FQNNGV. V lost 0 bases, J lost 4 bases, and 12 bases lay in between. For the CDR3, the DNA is TGTGCCAGCAGCTTAGAAGTAGCGGGTGTCTATGGCTACACCTTC. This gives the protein CASSLEVAGVYGYTF.

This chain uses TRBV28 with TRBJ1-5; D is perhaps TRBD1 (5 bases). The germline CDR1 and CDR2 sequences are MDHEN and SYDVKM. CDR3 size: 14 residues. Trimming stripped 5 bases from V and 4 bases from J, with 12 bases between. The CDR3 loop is CASSPLRQNQPQHF. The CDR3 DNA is TGTGCCAGCAGTCCATTAAGACAGAATCAGCCCCAGCATTTT.

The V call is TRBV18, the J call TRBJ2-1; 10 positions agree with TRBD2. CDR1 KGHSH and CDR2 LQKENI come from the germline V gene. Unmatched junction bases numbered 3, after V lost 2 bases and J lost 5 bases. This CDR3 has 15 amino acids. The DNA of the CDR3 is TGTGCCAGCTCACCAGGGACTAGCGCAAACAATGAGCAGTTCTTC. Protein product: CASSPGTSANNEQFF.

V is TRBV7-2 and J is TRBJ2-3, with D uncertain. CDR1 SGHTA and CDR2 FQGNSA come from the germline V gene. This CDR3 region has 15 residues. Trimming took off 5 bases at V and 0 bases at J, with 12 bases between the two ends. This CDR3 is CASSNTDWSTDTQYF. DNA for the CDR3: TGTGCCAGCAGCAATACTGATTGGAGCACAGATACGCAGTATTTT.